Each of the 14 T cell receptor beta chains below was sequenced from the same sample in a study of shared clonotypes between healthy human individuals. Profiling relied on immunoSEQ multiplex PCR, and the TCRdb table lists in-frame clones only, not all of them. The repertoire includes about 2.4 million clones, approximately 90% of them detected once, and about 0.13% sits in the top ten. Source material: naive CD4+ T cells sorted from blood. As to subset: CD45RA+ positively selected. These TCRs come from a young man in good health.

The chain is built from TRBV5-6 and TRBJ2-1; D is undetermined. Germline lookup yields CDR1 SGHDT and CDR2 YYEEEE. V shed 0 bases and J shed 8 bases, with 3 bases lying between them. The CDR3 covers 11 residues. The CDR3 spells CASSLDDEQFF. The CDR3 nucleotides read TGTGCCAGCAGCTTGGATGATGAGCAGTTCTTC.

The CDR3 sequence: CASSPPGLAGGVDTQYF. The CDR3 DNA is TGTGCCAGCAGCCCGCCGGGACTAGCGGGAGGGGTGGATACGCAGTATTTT. The chain carries TRBV7-2 and TRBJ2-3; TRBD2 agrees at 16 bases. CDR1 SGHTA and CDR2 FQGNSA come from the germline V gene. Trimming removed 5 bases from V and 6 bases from J; junction bases left unmatched: 8. The CDR3 contains 17 residues.

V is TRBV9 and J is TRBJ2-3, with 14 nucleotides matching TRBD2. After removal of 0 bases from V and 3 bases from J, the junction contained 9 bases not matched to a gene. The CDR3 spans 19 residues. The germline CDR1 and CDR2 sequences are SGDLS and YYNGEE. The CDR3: CASSVVGLAGERGTDTQYF. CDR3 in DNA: TGTGCCAGCAGCGTAGTGGGACTAGCGGGAGAGAGAGGAACAGATACGCAGTATTTT.

Here the CDR3 DNA reads TGTGCCAGCGGACCAGCGGGGGCCGGCTCCTACAATGAGCAGTTCTTC. Translated, it gives CASGPAGAGSYNEQFF. The V and J genes are TRBV28 and TRBJ2-1; TRBD2 matches at 8 bases. Germline loops: CDR1 MDHEN, CDR2 SYDVKM. This CDR3 has 16 amino acids. Losses at the gene ends were 8 bases for V and 0 bases for J; bases not matched to a gene: 9.

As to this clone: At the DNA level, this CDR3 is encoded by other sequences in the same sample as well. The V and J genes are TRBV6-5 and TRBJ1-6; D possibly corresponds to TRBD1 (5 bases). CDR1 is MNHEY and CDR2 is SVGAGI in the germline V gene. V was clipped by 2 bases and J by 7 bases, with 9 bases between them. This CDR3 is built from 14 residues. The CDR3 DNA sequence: TGTGCCAGCAGTTACCAGGGTGGCAATTCACCCCTCCACTTT. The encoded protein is CASSYQGGNSPLHF.

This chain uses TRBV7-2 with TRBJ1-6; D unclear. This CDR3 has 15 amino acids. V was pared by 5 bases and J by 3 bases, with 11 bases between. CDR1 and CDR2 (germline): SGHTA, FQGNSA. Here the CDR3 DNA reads TGTGCCAGCAGCCTACAAATAGACTATAATTCACCCCTCCACTTT. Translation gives CASSLQIDYNSPLHF.

The CDR3 coding sequence is TGTGCCTTTTCGTCGGGACTAGCGGGCCTACTCAGAGGCGGGGAGCTGTTTTTT. Amino acids: CAFSSGLAGLLRGGELFF. This sequence joins TRBV30 and TRBJ2-2; 12 nucleotides match TRBD2. CDR1 is GTSNPN and CDR2 is SVGIG in the germline V gene (reference sequence). There are 18 residues in the CDR3. Trimming cost V 7 bases and J 7 bases; bases outside gene matches: 19.

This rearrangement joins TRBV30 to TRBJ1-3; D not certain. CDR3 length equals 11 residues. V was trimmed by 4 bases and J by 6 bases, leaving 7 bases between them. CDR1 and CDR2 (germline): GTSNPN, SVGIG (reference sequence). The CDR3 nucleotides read TGTGCCTGGACTTCCCTAAACACCATATATTTT. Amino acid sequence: CAWTSLNTIYF.

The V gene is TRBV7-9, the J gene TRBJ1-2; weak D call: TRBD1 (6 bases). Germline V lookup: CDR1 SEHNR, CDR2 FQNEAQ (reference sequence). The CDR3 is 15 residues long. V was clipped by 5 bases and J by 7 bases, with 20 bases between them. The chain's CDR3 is CASSGSGGGSGGYTF. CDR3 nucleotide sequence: TGTGCCAGCAGCGGTTCCGGGGGCGGTTCGGGTGGCTACACCTTC.

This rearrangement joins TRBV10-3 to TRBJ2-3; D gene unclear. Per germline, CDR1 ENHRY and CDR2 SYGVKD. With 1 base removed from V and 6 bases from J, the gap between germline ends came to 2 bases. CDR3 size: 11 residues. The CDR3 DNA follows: TGTGCCATCAGTGAGTTTGATACGCAGTATTTT. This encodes CAISEFDTQYF.

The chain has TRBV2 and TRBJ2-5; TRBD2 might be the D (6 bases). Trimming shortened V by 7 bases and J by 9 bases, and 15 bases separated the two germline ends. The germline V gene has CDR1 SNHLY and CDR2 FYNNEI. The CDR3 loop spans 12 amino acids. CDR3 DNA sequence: TGTGCCAGCATTCGCGGTGCGGGGTCCCAGTACTTC. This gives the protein CASIRGAGSQYF.

Here the CDR3 reads CAGGQSNTEAFF. The DNA for the CDR3 is TGTGCCGGAGGACAAAGCAACACTGAAGCTTTCTTT. The chain has TRBV30 and TRBJ1-1, with D possibly TRBD1 on 5 matching bases. Germline V gene lookup returns CDR1 GTSNPN and CDR2 SVGIG (reference sequence). Trimming shortened V by 8 bases and J by 2 bases, and 12 bases separated the two germline ends. This CDR3 contains 12 residues.

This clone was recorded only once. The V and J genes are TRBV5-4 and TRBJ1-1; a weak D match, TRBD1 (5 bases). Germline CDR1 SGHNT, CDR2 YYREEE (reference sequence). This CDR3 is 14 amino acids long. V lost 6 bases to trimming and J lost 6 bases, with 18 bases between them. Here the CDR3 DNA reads TGTGCCAGCACCCTGGGGGGGGGTAGGGCTGAAGCTTTCTTT. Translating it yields CASTLGGGRAEAFF. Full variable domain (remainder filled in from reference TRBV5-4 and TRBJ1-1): ETGVTQSPTHLIKTRGQQVTLRCSSQSGHNTVSWYQQALGQGPQFIFQYYREEENGRGNFPPRFSGLQFPNYSSELNVNALELDDSALYLCASTLGGGRAEAFFGQGTRLTVV.

The CDR3: CASSARTGGTEAFF. CDR3 coding DNA: TGTGCCAGCAGCGCGCGGACAGGTGGCACTGAAGCTTTCTTT. The chain recombines TRBV7-8 with TRBJ1-1; 7 bases fit TRBD1. There are 14 residues in the CDR3. The germline V gene encodes CDR1 SGHVS and CDR2 FQNEAQ. The J segment lost 4 bases and the V segment lost 5 bases, leaving 7 bases of the junction unmatched.